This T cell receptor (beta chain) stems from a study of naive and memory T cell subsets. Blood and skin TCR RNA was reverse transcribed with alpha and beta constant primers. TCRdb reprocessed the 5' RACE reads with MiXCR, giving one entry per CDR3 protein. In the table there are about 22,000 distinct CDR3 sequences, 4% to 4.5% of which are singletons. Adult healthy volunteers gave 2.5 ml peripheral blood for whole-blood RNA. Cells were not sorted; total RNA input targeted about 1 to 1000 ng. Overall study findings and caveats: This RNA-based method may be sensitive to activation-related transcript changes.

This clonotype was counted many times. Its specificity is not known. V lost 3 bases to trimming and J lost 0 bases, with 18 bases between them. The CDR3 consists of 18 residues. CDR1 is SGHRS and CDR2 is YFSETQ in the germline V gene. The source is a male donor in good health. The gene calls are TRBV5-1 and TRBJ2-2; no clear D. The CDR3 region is CASSSKILFSANTGELFF. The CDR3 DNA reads TGCGCCAGCAGCTCCAAAATACTGTTTTCCGCGAACACCGGGGAGCTGTTTTTT.